This T cell receptor (beta chain) was recovered during a study of blood T cell repertoires in COVID-19. About the study: From the United States, Italy and Spain came samples of acute and convalescent COVID-19. PBMCs, B-cell-depleted T cells, or T cells provided the cDNA or gDNA that made up the material.

Unmatched junction bases numbered 6, after V lost 0 bases and J lost 4 bases. The CDR3 is 17 residues long. Germline CDR1 is KGHSH and CDR2 is LQKENI. This clone was seen only once. Original analysis: The authors estimated nucleated cell counts from reference gene primer amplification. Profiling relied on immunoSEQ multiplex PCR, and the TCRdb table lists in-frame clones only, not all of them. The DNA was the basis for D and trimming; V, J and clone size are from that table. The table shows about 46,000 clones, with around 86% occurring only once. The chain uses TRBV18 and TRBJ2-6; 7 positions agree with TRBD1. The origin of this receptor is a man aged 60 to 75 with active COVID-19. The sequenced sample was peripheral blood. The CDR3 nucleotides read TGTGCCAGCTCACCACCGGACAGGCCGACAGGGGCCAACGTCCTGACTTTC. Amino acids: CASSPPDRPTGANVLTF.